These 4 T cell receptor beta chains were sequenced from one sample in a study of T cell repertoires in cytomegalovirus infection. One entry per CDR3 protein results from TCRdb running MiXCR on the reads. The sample holds about 320,000 distinct CDR3 sequences, over 7.5% seen once. Input material: PBMCs. The receptors shown here come from a human donor in good health (CMV status not recorded). Some clones in this sample may be carry-over from other donors' samples.

Regarding this clonotype: A read error may explain this, as a much larger clone is one base away. The V and J genes are TRBV3-1 and TRBJ2-5, with a tentative D call TRBD1 (5 bases). V was shortened by 10 bases and J by 4 bases, with 16 bases between the two germline ends. Germline V CDR1 and CDR2: LGHDT, YNNKEL (reference sequence). The CDR3 totals 13 residues. Written as DNA, the CDR3 is TGTGCCAACACCCCTAGGGGAAGAGAGACCCAGTACTTC. Translating gives CANTPRGRETQYF.

This chain uses TRBV29-1 with TRBJ1-2; D might be TRBD1 (6 bases). V was pared by 7 bases and J by 0 bases, with 12 bases between. The CDR3 runs to 13 residues. In germline, CDR1 is SQVTM, CDR2 ANQGSEA. CDR3 sequence (DNA): TGCAGCGCAACCGGACAGTCTAACTATGGCTACACCTTC. The encoded protein is CSATGQSNYGYTF. The variable domain in full, with the rest retrieved from reference TRBV29-1 and TRBJ1-2, is SAVISQKPSRDICQRGTSLTIQCQVDSQVTMMFWYRQQPGQSLTLIATANQGSEATYESGFVIDKFPISRPNLTFSTLTVSNMSPEDSSIYLCSATGQSNYGYTFGSGTRLTVV.

The CDR3 is CASSLAMGVRGSYNEQFF. The DNA for the CDR3 is TGTGCCAGCAGTTTAGCGATGGGTGTGAGGGGCTCCTACAATGAGCAGTTCTTC. J is TRBJ2-1 and V is TRBV12-3 or TRBV12-4; D tentatively fits TRBD1 or TRBD2 (5 bases each). The CDR3 extends over 18 amino acids. V was pared by 0 bases and J by 0 bases, with 15 bases between.

This clonotype was recorded a few times. The chain couples TRBV7-2 to TRBJ2-2; weak D call: TRBD2 (6 bases). The CDR3 contains 14 residues. CDR1 and CDR2 (germline): SGHTA, FQGNSA. V was trimmed by 3 bases and J by 7 bases, leaving 12 bases between them. CDR3: CASSFSGEVGELFF. CDR3 nucleotide sequence: TGTGCCAGCAGCTTTAGCGGAGAGGTCGGGGAGCTGTTTTTT.